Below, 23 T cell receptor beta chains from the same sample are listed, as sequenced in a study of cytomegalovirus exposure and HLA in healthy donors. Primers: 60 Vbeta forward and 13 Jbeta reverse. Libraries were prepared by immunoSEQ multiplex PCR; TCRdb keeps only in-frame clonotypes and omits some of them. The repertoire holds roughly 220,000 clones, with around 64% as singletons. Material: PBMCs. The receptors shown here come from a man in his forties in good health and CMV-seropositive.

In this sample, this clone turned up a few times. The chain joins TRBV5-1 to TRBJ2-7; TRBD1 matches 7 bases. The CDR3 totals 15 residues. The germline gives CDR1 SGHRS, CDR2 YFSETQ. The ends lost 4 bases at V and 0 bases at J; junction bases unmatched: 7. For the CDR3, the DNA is TGCGCCAGCAGCACTACAGGGGCGAGCTCCTACGAGCAGTACTTC. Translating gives CASSTTGASSYEQYF.

CDR3 nucleotides: TGTGCCACCTCTAGCGGGGGAAACTACGAGCAGTACTTC. Translation: CATSSGGNYEQYF. This chain links TRBV6-5 with TRBJ2-7; 10 bases are shared with TRBD2. Germline CDR1 reads MNHEY; CDR2 reads SVGAGI. The CDR3 spans 13 residues. With 10 bases clipped from V and 3 bases from J, the junction kept 6 bases outside the gene matches.

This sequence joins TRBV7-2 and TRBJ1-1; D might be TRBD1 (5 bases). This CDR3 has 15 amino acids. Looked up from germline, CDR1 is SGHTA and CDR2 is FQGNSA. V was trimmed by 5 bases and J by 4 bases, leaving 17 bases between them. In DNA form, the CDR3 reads TGTGCCAGCAGCCCCCTCGCGCAGGGAGGCACTGAAGCTTTCTTT. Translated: CASSPLAQGGTEAFF.

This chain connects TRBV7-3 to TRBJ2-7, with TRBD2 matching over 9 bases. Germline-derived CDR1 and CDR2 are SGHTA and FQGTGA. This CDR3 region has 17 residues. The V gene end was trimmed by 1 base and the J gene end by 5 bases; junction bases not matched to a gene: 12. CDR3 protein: CASSLMVAGAEGDEQYF. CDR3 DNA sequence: TGTGCCAGCAGCTTAATGGTAGCGGGGGCCGAAGGAGACGAGCAGTACTTC.

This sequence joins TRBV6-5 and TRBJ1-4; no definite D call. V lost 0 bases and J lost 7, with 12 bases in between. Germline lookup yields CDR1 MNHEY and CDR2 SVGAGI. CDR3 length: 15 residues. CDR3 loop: CASSYSRQVGEKLFF. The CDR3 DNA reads TGTGCCAGCAGTTACTCGCGCCAGGTCGGTGAAAAACTGTTTTTT.

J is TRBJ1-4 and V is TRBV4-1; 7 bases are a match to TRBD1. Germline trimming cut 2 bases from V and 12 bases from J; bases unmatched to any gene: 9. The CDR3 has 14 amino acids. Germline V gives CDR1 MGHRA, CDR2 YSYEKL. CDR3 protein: CASSQRQGRVQLFF. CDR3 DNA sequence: TGCGCCAGCAGCCAAAGACAGGGAAGGGTTCAACTGTTTTTT.

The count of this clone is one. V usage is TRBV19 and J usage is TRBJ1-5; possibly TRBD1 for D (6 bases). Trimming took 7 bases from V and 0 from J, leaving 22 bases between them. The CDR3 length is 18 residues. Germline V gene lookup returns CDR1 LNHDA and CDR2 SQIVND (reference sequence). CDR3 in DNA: TGTGCCAGTACCCAGTGGGGCCGGGGGGCGTATAGCAATCAGCCCCAGCATTTT. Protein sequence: CASTQWGRGAYSNQPQHF.

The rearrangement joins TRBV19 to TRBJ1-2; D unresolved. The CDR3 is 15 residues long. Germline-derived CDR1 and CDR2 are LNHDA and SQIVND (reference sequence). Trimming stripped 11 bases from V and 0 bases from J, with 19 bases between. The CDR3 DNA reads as TGTGCCTCTCGGCGACGGGAGGATCCTAACTATGGCTACACCTTC. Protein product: CASRRREDPNYGYTF.

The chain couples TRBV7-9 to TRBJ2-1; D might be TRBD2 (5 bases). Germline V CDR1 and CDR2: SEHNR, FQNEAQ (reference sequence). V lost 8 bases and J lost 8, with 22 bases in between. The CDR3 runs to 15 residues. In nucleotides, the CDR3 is TGTGCCAGCTCCGCCCGGAGCCGGCCGGAGGATGAGCAGTTCTTC. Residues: CASSARSRPEDEQFF.

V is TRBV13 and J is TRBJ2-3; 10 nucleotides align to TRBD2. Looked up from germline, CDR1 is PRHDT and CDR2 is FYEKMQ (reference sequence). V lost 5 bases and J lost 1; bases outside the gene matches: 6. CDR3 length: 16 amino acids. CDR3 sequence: CASSRWTSGRTDTQYF. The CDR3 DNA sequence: TGTGCCAGCAGCCGTTGGACTAGCGGACGCACAGATACGCAGTATTTT.

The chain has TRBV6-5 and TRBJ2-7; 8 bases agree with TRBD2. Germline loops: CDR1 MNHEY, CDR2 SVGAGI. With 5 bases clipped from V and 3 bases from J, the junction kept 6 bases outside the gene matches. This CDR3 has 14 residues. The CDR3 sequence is CASSQAGEGYEQYF. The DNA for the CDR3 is TGTGCCAGCAGTCAAGCGGGGGAGGGCTACGAGCAGTACTTC.

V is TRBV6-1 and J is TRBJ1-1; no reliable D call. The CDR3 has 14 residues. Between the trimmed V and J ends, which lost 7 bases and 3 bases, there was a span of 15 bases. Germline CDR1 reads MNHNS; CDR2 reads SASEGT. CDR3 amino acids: CASIVAGAYTEAFF. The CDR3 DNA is TGTGCCAGCATCGTTGCAGGTGCATACACTGAAGCTTTCTTT.

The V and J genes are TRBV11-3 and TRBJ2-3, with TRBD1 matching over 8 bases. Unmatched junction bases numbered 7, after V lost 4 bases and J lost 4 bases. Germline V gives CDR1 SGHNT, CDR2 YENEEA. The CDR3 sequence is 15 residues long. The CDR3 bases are TGTGCCAGCAGCTCCTACGGGGGACAGGCAGATACGCAGTATTTT. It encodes CASSSYGGQADTQYF.

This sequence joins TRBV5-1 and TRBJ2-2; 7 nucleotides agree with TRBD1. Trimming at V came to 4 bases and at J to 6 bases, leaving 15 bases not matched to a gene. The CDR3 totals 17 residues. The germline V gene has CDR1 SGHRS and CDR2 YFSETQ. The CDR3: CASSDPRTGDASGELFF. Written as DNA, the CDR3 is TGCGCCAGCAGCGACCCCCGGACAGGCGACGCCTCCGGGGAGCTGTTTTTT.

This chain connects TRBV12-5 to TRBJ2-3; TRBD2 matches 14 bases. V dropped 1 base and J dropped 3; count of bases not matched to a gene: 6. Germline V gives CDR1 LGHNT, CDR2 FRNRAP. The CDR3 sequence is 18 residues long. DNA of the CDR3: TGTGCTAGTGGTTTGGGACTAGCGGGGGGGCTGAGAACAGATACGCAGTATTTT. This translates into CASGLGLAGGLRTDTQYF.

The CDR3, as DNA: TGCAGCGTTGAAGGCGGGCAGGGGAAACCCGGGGAGCTGTTTTTT. Protein sequence: CSVEGGQGKPGELFF. The V and J genes are TRBV29-1 and TRBJ2-2, with a weak D call TRBD1 (6 bases). The germline V and J ends were trimmed by 1 base and 6 bases, with 15 bases remaining between them. CDR1 and CDR2 from the germline V gene are SQVTM and ANQGSEA. This CDR3 has 15 residues.

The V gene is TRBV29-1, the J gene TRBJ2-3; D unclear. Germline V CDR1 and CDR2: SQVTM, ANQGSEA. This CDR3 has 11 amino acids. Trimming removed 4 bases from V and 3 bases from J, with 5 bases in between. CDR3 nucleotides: TGCAGCGTTGCGGAGACAGATACGCAGTATTTT. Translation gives CSVAETDTQYF.

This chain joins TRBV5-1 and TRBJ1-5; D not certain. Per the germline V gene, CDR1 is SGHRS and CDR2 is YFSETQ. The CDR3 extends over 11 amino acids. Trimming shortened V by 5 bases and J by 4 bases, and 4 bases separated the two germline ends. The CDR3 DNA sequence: TGCGCCAGCAGGGAGAATCAGCCCCAGCATTTT. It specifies CASRENQPQHF.

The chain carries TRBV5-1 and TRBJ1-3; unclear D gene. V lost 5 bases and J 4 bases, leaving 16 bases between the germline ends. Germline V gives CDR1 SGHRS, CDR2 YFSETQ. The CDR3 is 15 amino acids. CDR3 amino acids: CASSRSGVKGNTIYF. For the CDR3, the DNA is TGCGCCAGCAGTCGGTCCGGTGTCAAAGGAAACACCATATATTTT.

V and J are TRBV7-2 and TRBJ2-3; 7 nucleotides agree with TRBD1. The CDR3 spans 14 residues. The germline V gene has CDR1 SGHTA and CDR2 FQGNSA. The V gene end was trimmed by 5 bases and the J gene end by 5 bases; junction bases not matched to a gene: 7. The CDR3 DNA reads TGTGCCAGCAGCAACAGGGGCGCGATAGATACGCAGTATTTT. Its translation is CASSNRGAIDTQYF.

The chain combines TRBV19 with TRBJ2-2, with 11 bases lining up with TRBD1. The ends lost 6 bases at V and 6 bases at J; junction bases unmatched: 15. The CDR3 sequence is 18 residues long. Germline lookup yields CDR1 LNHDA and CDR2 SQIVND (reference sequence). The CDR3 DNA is TGTGCCAGTAGCCCTGGGACAGGGGGTAAAAGCGTGGCCGGGGAGCTGTTTTTT. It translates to CASSPGTGGKSVAGELFF.

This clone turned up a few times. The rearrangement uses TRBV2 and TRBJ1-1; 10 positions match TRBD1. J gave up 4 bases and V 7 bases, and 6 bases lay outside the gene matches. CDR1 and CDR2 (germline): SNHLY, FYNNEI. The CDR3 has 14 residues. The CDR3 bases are TGTGCCAGCAACATGGGACAGGGGTTCACTGAAGCTTTCTTT. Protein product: CASNMGQGFTEAFF. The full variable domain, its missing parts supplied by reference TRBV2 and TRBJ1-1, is EPEVTQTPSHQVTQMGQEVILRCVPISNHLYFYWYRQILGQKVEFLVSFYNNEISEKSEIFDDQFSVERPDGSNFTLKIRSTKLEDSAMYFCASNMGQGFTEAFFGQGTRLTVV.

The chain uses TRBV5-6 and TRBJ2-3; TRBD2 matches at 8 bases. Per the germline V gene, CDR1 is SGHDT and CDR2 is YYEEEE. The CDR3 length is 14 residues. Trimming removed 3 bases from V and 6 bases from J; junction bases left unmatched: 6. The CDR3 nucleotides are TGTGCCAGCAGCTCAAACCGGGGGGGGGATACGCAGTATTTT. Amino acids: CASSSNRGGDTQYF.